This TCR beta chain was observed in a study of OX40 agonist ivuxolimab in advanced cancers. Regarding the complete study: Ivuxolimab was a fully human IgG2 agonistic monoclonal antibody targeting the costimulatory receptor OX40 (CD134). Of the 50 to 55 patients in dose escalation, about 20 had hepatocellular carcinoma, about 15 had melanoma, 9 had renal cell carcinoma and 9 had head and neck cancer. In the dose-escalation cohort, more than 75% of patients were male, and the mean age was approximately 55 years, with a range of roughly 20 to 80. Intravenous ivuxolimab was administered to patients every 2 weeks at six dose levels: 0.01, 0.1, 0.3, 1.5, 3 and 10 mg/kg. The paper reports the monotherapy dose-escalation portion (N of about 54 patients) of the phase I ivuxolimab trial. Patients were allowed to have had prior anti-PD-1, anti-PD-L1 or anti-CTLA-4 therapy, and more than 35% of the dose-escalation patients had been treated with checkpoint inhibitors. Peripheral TCRbeta sequencing aimed to test whether ivuxolimab altered TCR sequence diversity and caused clonal T-cell expansion. Partial responses were achieved by three dose-escalation patients, of whom one had hepatocellular carcinoma and two had cutaneous melanoma.

The germline V gene sets CDR1 to KGHSH and CDR2 to LQKENI. V gives up 3 bases and J gives up 5 bases, and the segment between their germline ends measures 10 bases. The CDR3 measures 13 amino acids from cysteine to phenylalanine. Only the CDR3 DNA stays, 39 bases, in frame from base 1. Turning to this clone: Its antigen target is currently unknown. Base quality data are lacking; no much larger clone is found one base away.

What the authors observed across the whole study: In the 0.1-3.0 mg/kg groups, partial responders had among the lowest normalized peripheral clonal expansion, particularly in CD8+ T cells. After ivuxolimab, more expanded clones were found on average in CD8+ T cells than in CD4+ T cells. The antigen specificity of the clonally expanded peripheral T cells was not determined. Low levels of normalized T-cell clonal expansion were also seen in some patients who did not respond. At doses from 0.1 to 3.0 mg/kg, clonal expansion was seen in both CD4+ and CD8+ blood T cells between baseline and week 6.

Genomic DNA was isolated from the sorted cells so that the TCRbeta CDR3 region could be sequenced. The immunoSEQ Assay was used to sequence the TCRbeta CDR3 regions. The source is immuneACCESS, and TCRdb retained only in-frame sequences with V and J called. Part of the clones is not carried over; for the studies checked, unresolved V genes explain less than half of this, and the remainder is unexplained. The sample records some 41,000 clones, approximately 87% of which are singletons. The ten largest clones capture roughly 33% of the sample. Patients with autoimmune disease history or receiving systemic immunosuppression were excluded from the trial. Peripheral blood for TCR sequencing was collected from all dose cohorts at baseline, on cycle 4 day 1, and on cycle 7 day 1. Samples came from an open-label, multicenter, first-in-human phase I dose-escalation trial of ivuxolimab. The trial enrolled adults with locally advanced or metastatic head and neck squamous cell, hepatocellular, melanoma or renal cell carcinoma. Before TCR sequencing, CD4+ T cells and CD8+ T cells from peripheral blood were sorted into separate populations.

The sample here was CD4+ or CD8+ T cells sorted from blood, taken in a trial of the OX40 agonist ivuxolimab. The source is an adult with an advanced solid tumor such as melanoma, head and neck, liver or kidney cancer. The rearrangement joined TRBV18 to TRBJ2-5; the D gene is not confidently resolved. The sequence in DNA is TGTGCCAGCTCACCTTCAGTATCCGAGACCCAGTACTTC. Its coded protein is CASSPSVSETQYF.